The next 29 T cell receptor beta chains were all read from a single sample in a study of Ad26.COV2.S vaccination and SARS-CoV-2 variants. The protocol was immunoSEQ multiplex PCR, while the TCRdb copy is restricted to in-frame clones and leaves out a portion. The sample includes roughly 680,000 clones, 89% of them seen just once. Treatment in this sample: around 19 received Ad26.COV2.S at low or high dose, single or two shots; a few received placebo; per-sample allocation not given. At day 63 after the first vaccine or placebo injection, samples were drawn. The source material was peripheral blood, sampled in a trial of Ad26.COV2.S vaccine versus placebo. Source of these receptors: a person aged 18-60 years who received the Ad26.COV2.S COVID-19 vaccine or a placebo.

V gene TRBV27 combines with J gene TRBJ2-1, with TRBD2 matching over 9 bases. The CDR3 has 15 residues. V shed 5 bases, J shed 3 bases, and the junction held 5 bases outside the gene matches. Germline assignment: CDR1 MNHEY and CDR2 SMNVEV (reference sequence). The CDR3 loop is CASSVLAGIYNEQFF. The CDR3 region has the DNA TGTGCCAGCAGTGTTCTAGCGGGGATCTACAATGAGCAGTTCTTC.

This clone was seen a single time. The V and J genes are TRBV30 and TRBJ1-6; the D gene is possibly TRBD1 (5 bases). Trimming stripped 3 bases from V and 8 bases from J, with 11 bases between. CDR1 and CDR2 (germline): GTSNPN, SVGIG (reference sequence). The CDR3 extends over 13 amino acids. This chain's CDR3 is CAWRSGGDSPLHF. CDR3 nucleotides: TGTGCCTGGAGGTCCGGGGGGGATTCACCCCTCCACTTT.

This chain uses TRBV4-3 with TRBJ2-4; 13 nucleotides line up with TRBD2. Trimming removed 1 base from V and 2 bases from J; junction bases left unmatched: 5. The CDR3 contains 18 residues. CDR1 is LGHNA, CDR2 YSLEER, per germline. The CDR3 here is CASSQAALAGGTKNIQYF. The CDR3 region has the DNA TGCGCCAGCAGCCAAGCCGCACTAGCGGGGGGGACCAAAAACATTCAGTACTTC.

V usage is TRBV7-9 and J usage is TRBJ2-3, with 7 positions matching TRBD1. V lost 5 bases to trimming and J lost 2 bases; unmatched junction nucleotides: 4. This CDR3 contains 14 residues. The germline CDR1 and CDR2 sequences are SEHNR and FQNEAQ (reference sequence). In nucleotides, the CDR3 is TGTGCCAGCAGCCGGGGACAGCTCACAGATACGCAGTATTTT. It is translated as CASSRGQLTDTQYF.

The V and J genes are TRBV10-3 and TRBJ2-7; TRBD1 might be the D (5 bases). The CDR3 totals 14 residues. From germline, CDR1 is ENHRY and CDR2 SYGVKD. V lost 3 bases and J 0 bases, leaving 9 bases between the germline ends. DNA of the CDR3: TGTGCCATCAGTGATGACAGACCCTCCTACGAGCAGTACTTC. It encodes CAISDDRPSYEQYF.

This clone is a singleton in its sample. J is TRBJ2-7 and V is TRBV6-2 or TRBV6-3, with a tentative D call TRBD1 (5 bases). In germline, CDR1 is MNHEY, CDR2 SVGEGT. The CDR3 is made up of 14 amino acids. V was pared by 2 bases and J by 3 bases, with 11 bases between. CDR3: CASSYTAGNYEQYF. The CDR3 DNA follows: TGTGCCAGCAGTTACACTGCAGGGAACTACGAGCAGTACTTC.

The CDR3: CASGRGERGETQYF. The CDR3 nucleotides read TGTGCCAGCGGCAGGGGTGAAAGAGGCGAGACCCAGTACTTC. The V call is TRBV6-5, the J call TRBJ2-5; perhaps TRBD1 as D (6 bases). Trimming removed 8 bases at V and 5 bases at J, with 18 bases between. There are 14 residues in the CDR3. Germline V gene lookup returns CDR1 MNHEY and CDR2 SVGAGI.

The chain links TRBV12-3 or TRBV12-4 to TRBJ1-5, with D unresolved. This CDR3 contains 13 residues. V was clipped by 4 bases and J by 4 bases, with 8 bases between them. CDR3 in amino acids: CASSSSLNQPQHF. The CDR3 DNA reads TGTGCCAGCAGTTCCTCTTTAAATCAGCCCCAGCATTTT.

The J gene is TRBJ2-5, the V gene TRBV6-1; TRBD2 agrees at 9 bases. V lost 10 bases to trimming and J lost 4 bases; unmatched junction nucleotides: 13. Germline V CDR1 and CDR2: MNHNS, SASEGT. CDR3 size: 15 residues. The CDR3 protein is CATSLAGVPGETQYF. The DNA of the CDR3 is TGTGCCACCTCTTTAGCGGGGGTGCCCGGAGAGACCCAGTACTTC.

CDR3 bases: TGTGCCAGCAGCCTCAAAGTCGCAACTAATGAAAAACTGTTTTTT. Residues: CASSLKVATNEKLFF. The chain uses TRBV6-6 and TRBJ1-4; D is undetermined. CDR3 length: 15 residues. Germline-derived CDR1 and CDR2 are MNHNY and SVGAGI (reference sequence). V was clipped by 6 bases and J by 0 bases, with 11 bases between them.

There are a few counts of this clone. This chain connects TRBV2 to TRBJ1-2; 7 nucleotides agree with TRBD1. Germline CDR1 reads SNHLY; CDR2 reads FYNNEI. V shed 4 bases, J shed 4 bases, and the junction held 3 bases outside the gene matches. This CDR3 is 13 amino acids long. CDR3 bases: TGTGCCAGCAGTGGTGGACAGGTCTATGGCTACACCTTC. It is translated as CASSGGQVYGYTF.

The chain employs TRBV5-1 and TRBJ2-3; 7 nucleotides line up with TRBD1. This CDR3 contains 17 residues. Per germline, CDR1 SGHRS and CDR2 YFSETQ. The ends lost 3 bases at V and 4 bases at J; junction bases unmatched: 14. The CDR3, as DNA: TGCGCCAGCAGCTCCCCGGGACAGACGGCGCACGCAGATACGCAGTATTTT. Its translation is CASSSPGQTAHADTQYF.

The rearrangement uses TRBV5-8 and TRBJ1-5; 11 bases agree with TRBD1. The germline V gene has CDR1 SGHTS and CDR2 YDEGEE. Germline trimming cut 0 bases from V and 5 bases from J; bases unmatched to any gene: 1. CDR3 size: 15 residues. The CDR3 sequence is CASSLGTGGYQPQHF. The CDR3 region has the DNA TGTGCCAGCAGCTTGGGGACAGGGGGCTATCAGCCCCAGCATTTT.

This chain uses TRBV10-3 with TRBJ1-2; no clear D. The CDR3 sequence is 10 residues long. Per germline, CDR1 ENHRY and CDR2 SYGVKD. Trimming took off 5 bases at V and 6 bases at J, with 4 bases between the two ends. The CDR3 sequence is CAISLNGYTF. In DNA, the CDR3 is TGTGCCATCAGTCTTAATGGCTACACCTTC.

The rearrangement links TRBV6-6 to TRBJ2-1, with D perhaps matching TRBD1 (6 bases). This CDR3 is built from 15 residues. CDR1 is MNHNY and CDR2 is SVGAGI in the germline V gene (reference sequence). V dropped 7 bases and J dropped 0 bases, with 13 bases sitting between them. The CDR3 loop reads CASNLQGSSYNEQFF. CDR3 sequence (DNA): TGTGCCAGCAATCTCCAGGGGAGCTCCTACAATGAGCAGTTCTTC.

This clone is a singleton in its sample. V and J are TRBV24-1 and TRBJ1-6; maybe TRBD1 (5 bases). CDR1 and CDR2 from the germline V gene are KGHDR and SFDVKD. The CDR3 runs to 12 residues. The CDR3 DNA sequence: TGTGCGGAAGGCAGGGTGAGCTCACCCCTCCACTTT. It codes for CAEGRVSSPLHF.

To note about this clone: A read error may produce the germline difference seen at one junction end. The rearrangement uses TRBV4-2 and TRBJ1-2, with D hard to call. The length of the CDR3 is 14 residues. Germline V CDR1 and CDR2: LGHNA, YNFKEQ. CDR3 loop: CASSQDAQDYGYTF. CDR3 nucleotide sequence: TGTGCCAGCAGCCAAGATGCGCAGGACTACGGCTACACCTTC.

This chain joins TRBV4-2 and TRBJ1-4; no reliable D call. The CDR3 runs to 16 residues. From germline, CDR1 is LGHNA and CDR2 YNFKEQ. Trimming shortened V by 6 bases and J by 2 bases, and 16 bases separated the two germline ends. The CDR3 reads CASRRITGATNEKLFF. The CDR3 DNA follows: TGTGCCAGCAGAAGAATAACGGGAGCGACTAATGAAAAACTGTTTTTT.

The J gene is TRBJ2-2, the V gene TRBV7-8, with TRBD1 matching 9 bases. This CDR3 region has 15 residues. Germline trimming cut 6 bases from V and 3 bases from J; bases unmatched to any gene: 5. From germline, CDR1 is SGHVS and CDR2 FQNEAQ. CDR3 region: CASRPGTGHTGELFF. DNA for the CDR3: TGTGCCAGCAGACCCGGGACAGGGCACACCGGGGAGCTGTTTTTT.

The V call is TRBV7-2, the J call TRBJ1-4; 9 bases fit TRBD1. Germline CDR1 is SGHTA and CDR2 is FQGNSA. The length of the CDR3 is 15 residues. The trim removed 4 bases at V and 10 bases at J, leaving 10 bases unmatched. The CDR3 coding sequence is TGTGCCAGCAGCTCTCAACCGGGACAGGGTCGAAAACTGTTTTTT. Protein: CASSSQPGQGRKLFF.

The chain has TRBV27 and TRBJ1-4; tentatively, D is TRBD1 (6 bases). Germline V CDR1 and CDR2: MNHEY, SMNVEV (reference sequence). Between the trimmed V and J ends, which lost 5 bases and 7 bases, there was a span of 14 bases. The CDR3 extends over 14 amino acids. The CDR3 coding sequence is TGTGCCAGCAGTATACAGGGAAGGGGTGAAAAACTGTTTTTT. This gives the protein CASSIQGRGEKLFF.

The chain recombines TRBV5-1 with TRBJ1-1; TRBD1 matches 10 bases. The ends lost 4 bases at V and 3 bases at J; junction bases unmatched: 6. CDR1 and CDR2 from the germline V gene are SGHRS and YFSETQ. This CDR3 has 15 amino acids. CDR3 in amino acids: CASSQGQGVYTEAFF. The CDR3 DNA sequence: TGCGCCAGCAGCCAAGGACAGGGGGTTTACACTGAAGCTTTCTTT.

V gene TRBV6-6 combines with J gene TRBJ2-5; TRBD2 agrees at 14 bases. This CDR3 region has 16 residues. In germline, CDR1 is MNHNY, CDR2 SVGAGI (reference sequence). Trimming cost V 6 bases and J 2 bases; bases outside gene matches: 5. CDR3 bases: TGTGCCAGCAGCCAGACTAGCGGGAGGGGGCAAGAGACCCAGTACTTC. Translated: CASSQTSGRGQETQYF.

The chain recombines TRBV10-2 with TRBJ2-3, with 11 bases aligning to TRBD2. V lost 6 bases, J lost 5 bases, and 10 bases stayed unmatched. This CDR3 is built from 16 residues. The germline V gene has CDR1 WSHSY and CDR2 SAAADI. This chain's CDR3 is CASSLLAGGPGDTQYF. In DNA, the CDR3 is TGCGCCAGCAGCCTTTTAGCGGGAGGGCCTGGAGATACGCAGTATTTT.

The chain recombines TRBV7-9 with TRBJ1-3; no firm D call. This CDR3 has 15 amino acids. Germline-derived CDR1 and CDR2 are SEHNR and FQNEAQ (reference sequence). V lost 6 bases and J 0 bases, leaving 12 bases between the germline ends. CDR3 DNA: TGTGCCAGCAGATCTGACCCTAACTCTGGAAACACCATATATTTT. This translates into CASRSDPNSGNTIYF.

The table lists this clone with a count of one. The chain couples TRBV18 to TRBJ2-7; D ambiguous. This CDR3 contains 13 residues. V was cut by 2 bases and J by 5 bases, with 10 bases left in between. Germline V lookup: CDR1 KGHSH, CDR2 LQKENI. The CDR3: CASSPSEPDEQYF. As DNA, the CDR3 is TGTGCCAGCTCACCATCCGAACCCGACGAGCAGTACTTC.

The CDR3 sequence is CASSPGGPQPQHF. As DNA, the CDR3 is TGTGCCAGCAGCCCAGGGGGCCCTCAGCCCCAGCATTTT. This chain uses TRBV7-9 with TRBJ1-5, with 8 bases identical to TRBD1. This CDR3 has 13 amino acids. The junction had 3 bases not matched to a gene; V was cut back by 5 bases and J by 6 bases. Germline loops: CDR1 SEHNR, CDR2 FQNEAQ (reference sequence).

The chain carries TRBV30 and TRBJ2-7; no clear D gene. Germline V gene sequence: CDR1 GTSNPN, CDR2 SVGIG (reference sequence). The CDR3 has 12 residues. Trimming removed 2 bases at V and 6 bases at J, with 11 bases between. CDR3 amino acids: CAWSHGPSEQYF. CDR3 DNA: TGTGCCTGGAGTCACGGCCCGTCCGAGCAGTACTTC.

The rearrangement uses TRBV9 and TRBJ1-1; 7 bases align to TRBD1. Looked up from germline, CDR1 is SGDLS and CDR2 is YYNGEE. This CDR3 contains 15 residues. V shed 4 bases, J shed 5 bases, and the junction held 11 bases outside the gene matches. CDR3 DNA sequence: TGTGCCAGCAGCTCGAGGGACAGCCCTGGGACTGAAGCTTTCTTT. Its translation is CASSSRDSPGTEAFF.